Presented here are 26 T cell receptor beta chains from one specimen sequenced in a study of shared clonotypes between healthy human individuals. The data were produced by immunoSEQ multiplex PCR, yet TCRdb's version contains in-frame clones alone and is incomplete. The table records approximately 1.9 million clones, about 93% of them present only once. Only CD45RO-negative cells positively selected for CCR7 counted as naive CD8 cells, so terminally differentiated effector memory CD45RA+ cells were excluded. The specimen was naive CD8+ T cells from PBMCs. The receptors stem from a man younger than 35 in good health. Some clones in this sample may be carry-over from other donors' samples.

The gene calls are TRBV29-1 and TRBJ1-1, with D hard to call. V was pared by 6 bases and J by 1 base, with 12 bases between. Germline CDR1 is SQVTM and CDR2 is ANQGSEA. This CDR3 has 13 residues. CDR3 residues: CSVTKTKNTEAFF. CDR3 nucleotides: TGCAGCGTAACGAAGACAAAGAACACTGAAGCTTTCTTT.

The CDR3 DNA follows: TGCGCCAGCAGCCAAGAAGGGGGTGGCTACTCAACTAATGAAAAACTGTTTTTT. Protein product: CASSQEGGGYSTNEKLFF. The chain links TRBV4-3 to TRBJ1-4; tentative D call: TRBD1 (6 bases). Germline-derived CDR1 and CDR2 are LGHNA and YSLEER. The length of the CDR3 is 18 residues. V shed 0 bases and J shed 0 bases, with 14 bases lying between them.

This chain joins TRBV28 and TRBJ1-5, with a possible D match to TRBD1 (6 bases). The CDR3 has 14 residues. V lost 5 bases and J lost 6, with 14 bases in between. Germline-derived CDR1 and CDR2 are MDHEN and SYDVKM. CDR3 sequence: CASSPDSRSQPQHF. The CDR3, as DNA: TGTGCCAGCAGTCCGGACAGTAGAAGTCAGCCCCAGCATTTT.

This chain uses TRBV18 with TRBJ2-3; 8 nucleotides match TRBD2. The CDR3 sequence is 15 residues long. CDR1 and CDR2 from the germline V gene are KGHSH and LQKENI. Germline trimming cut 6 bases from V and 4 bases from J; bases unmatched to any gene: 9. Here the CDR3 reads CASSLEPGLADTQYF. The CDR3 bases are TGTGCCAGCTCGCTCGAGCCGGGACTAGCAGATACGCAGTATTTT.

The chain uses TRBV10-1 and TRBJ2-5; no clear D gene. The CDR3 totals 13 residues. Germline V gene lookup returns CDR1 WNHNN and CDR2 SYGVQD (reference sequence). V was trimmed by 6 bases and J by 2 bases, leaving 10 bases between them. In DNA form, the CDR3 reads TGCGCCAGCAGCGCTGGACGGCAAGAGACCCAGTACTTC. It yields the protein CASSAGRQETQYF.

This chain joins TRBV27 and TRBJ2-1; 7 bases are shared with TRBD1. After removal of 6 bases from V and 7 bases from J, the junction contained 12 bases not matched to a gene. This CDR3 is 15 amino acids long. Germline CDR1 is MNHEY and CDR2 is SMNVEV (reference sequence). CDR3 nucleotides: TGTGCCAGCAGATTGTCGAGACAGGGCAGGAATGAGCAGTTCTTC. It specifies CASRLSRQGRNEQFF.

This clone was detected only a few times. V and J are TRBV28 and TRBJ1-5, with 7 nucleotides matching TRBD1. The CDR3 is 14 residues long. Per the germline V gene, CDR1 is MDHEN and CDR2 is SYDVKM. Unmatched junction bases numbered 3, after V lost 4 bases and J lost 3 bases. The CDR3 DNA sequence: TGTGCCAGCAGTTGGACAGGATTCAATCAGCCCCAGCATTTT. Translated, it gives CASSWTGFNQPQHF.

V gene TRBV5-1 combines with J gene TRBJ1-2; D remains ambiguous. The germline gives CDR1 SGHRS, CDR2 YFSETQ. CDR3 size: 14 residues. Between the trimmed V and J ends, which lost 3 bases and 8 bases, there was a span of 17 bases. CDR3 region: CASSSREYGGGYTF. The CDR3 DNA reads TGCGCCAGCAGCTCGAGAGAGTACGGAGGAGGCTACACCTTC.

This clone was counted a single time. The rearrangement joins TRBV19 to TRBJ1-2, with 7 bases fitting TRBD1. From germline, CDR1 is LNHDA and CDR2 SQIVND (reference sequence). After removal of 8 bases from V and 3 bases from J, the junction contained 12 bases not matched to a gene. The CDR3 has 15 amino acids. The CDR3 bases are TGTGCCAGTGGATGGAGTGCAGGGGGTTACTATGGCTACACCTTC. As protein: CASGWSAGGYYGYTF.

The CDR3 here is CASSSHTSGRAVEQFF. The CDR3 DNA reads as TGTGCCAGCAGCTCGCACACTAGCGGGAGGGCCGTTGAGCAGTTCTTC. The chain recombines TRBV9 with TRBJ2-1; the match to TRBD2 covers 13 bases. Germline V CDR1 and CDR2: SGDLS, YYNGEE. The CDR3 runs to 16 residues. The V and J ends lost 4 bases and 9 bases, in that order; junction bases with no gene match: 10.

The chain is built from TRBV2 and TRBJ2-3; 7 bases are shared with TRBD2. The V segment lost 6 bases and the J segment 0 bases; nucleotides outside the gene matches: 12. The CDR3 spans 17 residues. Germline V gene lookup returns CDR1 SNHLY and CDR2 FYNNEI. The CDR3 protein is CASSLRPLASSTDTQYF. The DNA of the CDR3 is TGTGCCAGCAGCCTGAGACCACTAGCGAGTAGCACAGATACGCAGTATTTT.

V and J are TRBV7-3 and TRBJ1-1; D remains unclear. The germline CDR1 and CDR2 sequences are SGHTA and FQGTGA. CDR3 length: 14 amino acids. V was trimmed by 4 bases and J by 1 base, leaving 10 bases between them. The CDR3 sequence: CASSWTEANTEAFF. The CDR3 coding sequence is TGTGCCAGCAGCTGGACGGAGGCGAACACTGAAGCTTTCTTT.

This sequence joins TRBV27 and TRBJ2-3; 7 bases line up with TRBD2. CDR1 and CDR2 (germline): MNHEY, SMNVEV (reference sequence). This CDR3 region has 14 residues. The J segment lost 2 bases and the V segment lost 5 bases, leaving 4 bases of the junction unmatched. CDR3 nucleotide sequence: TGTGCCAGCAGTCGGGACTACACCACAGATACGCAGTATTTT. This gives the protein CASSRDYTTDTQYF.

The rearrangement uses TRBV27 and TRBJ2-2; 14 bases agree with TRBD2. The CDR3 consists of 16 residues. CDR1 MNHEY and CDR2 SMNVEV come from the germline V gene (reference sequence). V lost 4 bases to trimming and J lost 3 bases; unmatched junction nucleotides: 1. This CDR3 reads CASSWGLAGDTGELFF. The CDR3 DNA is TGTGCCAGCAGTTGGGGACTAGCGGGAGACACCGGGGAGCTGTTTTTT.

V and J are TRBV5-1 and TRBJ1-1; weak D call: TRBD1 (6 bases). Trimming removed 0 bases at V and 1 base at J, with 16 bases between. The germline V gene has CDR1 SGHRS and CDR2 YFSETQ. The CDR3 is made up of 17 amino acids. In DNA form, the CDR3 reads TGCGCCAGCAGCTTGGTTGTTTATGGGACACCGAACACTGAAGCTTTCTTT. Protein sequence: CASSLVVYGTPNTEAFF.

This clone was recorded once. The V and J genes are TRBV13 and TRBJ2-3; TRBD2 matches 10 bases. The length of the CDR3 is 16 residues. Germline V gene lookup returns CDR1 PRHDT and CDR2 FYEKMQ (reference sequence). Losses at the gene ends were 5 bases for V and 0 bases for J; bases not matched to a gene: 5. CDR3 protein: CASSAQTSGSTDTQYF. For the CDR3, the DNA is TGTGCCAGCAGCGCCCAGACTAGCGGGAGCACAGATACGCAGTATTTT.

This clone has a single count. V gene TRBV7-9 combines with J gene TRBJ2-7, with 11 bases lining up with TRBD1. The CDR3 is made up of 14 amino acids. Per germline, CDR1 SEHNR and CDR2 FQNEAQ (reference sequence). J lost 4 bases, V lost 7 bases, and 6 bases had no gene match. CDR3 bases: TGTGCCAGCAACCGGGACAGGGGGGAGTACGAGCAGTACTTC. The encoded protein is CASNRDRGEYEQYF.

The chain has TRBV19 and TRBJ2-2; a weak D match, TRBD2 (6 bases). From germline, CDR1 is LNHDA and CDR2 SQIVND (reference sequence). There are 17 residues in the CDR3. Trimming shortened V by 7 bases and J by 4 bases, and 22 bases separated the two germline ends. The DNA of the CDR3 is TGTGCCAGTAACTGGCGGGACGTTTCCATGGGCACCGGGGAGCTGTTTTTT. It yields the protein CASNWRDVSMGTGELFF.

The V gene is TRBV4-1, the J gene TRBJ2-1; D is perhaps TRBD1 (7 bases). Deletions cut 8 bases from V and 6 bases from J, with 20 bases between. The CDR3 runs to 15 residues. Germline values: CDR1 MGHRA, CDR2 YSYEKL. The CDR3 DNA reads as TGCGCCAGCGGATCCCAGGGGGGAGTCGTCAATGAGCAGTTCTTC. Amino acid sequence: CASGSQGGVVNEQFF.

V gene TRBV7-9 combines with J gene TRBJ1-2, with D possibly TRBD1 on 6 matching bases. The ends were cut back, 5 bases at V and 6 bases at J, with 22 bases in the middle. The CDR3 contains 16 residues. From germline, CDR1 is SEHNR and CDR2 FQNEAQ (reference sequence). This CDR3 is CASSPPFVPGHNGYTF. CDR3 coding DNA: TGTGCCAGCAGCCCCCCGTTCGTACCGGGACACAATGGCTACACCTTC.

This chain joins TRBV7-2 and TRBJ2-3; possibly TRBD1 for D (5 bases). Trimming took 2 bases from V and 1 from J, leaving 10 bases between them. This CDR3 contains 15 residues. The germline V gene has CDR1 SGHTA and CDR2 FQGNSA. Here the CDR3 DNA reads TGTGCCAGCAGCTTAACTGGGGCCGGCACAGATACGCAGTATTTT. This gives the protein CASSLTGAGTDTQYF.

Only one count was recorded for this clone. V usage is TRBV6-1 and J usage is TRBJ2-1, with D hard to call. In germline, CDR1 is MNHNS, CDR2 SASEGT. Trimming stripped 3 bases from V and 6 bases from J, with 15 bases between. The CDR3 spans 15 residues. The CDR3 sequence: CASSEAVVIGNEQFF. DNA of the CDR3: TGTGCCAGCAGTGAGGCCGTAGTAATAGGCAATGAGCAGTTCTTC.

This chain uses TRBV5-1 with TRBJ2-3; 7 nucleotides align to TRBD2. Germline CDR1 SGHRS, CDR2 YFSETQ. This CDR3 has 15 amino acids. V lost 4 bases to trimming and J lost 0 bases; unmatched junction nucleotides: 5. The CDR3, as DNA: TGCGCCAGCAGCGACCTAGCGGACAGCACAGATACGCAGTATTTT. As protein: CASSDLADSTDTQYF.

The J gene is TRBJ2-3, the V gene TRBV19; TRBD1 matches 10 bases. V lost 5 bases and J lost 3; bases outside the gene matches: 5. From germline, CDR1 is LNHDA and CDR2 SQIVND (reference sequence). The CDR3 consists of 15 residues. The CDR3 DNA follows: TGTGCCAGTAGTGACCGGGACAGGGGTACAGATACGCAGTATTTT. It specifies CASSDRDRGTDTQYF.

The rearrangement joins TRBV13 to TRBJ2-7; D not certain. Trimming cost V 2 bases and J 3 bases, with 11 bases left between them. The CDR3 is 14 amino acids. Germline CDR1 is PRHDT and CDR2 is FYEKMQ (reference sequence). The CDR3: CASSLWWSVYEQYF. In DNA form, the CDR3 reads TGTGCCAGCAGCTTATGGTGGTCTGTCTACGAGCAGTACTTC.

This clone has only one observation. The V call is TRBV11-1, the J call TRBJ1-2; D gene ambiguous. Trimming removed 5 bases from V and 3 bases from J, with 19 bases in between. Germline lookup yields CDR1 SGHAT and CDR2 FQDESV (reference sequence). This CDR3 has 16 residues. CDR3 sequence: CASSPTDGYLDYGYTF. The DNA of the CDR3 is TGTGCCAGCAGCCCTACGGACGGGTACTTAGACTATGGCTACACCTTC.